Listed below are T cell receptor beta chains from one sample, sequenced in a study of blood T cell repertoires in COVID-19. Assay: immunoSEQ multiplex PCR; the TCRdb copy retains only in-frame clones and omits some. This table holds under 500,000 clones, roughly 90% found once. Sequences were obtained from peripheral blood. Receptors originate from a woman in her twenties or thirties with acute or convalescent COVID-19. The CDR3 runs from the conserved cysteine through the conserved F or W. Size values are once, few and many counts, or a class for expanded clones, and some rows have none.

clone_size	v_call	j_call	cdr3_aa
.	TRBV24-1	TRBJ2-7	CATSESFPGFEQYF
.	TRBV5-1	TRBJ2-3	CASSSGTGGIDTQYF
.	TRBV19	TRBJ2-7	CASSRGQGTYEQYF
.	TRBV30	TRBJ2-7	CAWTPGTGFYEQYF
.	TRBV5-4	TRBJ2-5	CASSQRDSQETQYF
.	TRBV15	TRBJ2-7	CATSRDQLFYEQYF
.	TRBV6-6	TRBJ1-3	CASRIGGVGNTIYF
.	TRBV7-2	TRBJ2-5	CASRQRGAETQYF
.	TRBV10-1	TRBJ2-5	CARGLAGGRETQYF
.	TRBV5-4	TRBJ2-5	CASRVGGSIKGETQYF
once	TRBV7-8	TRBJ1-2	CASSPGRGAGYTF
.	TRBV4-1	TRBJ1-2	CASSQPDRGLYGYTF
.	TRBV5-1	TRBJ2-5	CASSSGQGGQETQYF
.	TRBV10-2	TRBJ2-7	CASRGTSGGRSSYEQYF
.	TRBV27	TRBJ2-1	CASSFGRGNEQFF
.	TRBV7-9	TRBJ1-4	CASSLIGGREKLFF
once	TRBV30	TRBJ1-1	CAWSPRRAEAFF
.	TRBV19	TRBJ1-3	CASSGSKVASGNTIYF
.	TRBV5-1	TRBJ1-2	CASSFPGQGAYGYTF
once	TRBV5-1	TRBJ1-4	CASSLATGGEKLFF
.	TRBV6-5	TRBJ2-5	CASSTGTGDTQYF
medium-sized	TRBV9	TRBJ2-5	CASSVEAGWETQYF
.	TRBV4-1	TRBJ2-3	CASSPLAGDMTQYF
.	TRBV4-1	TRBJ2-1	CASSSGQGFPEQFF
.	TRBV5-1	TRBJ1-1	CASGASIYSGQGMNTEAFF
.	TRBV5-1	TRBJ1-5	CASSLAGQGNQPQHF
.	TRBV6-5	TRBJ1-2	CATNQPGWGYTF
.	TRBV27	TRBJ2-7	CASSLRGGPTEQYF
.	TRBV28	TRBJ2-1	CASSPLRGTFGNEQFF
.	TRBV28	TRBJ2-5	CASSPPGSPTRADF
.	TRBV14	TRBJ2-1	CASSQVRDYNEQFF
.	TRBV5-1	TRBJ1-3	CASSLGRGQDTIYF
.	TRBV13	TRBJ2-1	CASSLVWGDLDNEQFF
.	TRBV5-1	TRBJ1-1	CASSRDRAVGTEAFF
.	TRBV9	TRBJ1-4	CASSGVGTGNEKLFF
.	TRBV20-1	TRBJ1-1	CSALGGPEAFF
.	TRBV19	TRBJ1-4	CASCDRNEKLFF
.	TRBV11-2	TRBJ2-5	CASSLDIRAGGSQETQYF
.	TRBV5-4	TRBJ2-1	CASSPITGRGYYNEQFF
.	TRBV27	TRBJ2-5	CASRWTGRPQETQYF
.	TRBV27	TRBJ1-5	CASSLFGGAGQPQHF
.	TRBV13	TRBJ1-2	CASSLGQGRRGYTF
.	TRBV11-2	TRBJ2-7	CASSTIRDRVYEQYF
.	TRBV3-1/TRBV3-2	TRBJ1-2	CASSQGSGYGYTF
.	TRBV7-6	TRBJ2-2	CASSLEAVNTGELFF
.	TRBV4-1	TRBJ2-2	CASSPRGGSGELFF
.	TRBV12-3/TRBV12-4	TRBJ2-3	CASSRLENTQYF
.	TRBV30	TRBJ2-7	CAWSLARARGGAEQYF
.	TRBV6-1	TRBJ2-3	CASSERTGPDTQYF
.	TRBV14	TRBJ2-6	CASSQRTAQFFSGANVLTF
.	TRBV4-1	TRBJ1-1	CASSQAPPGTEAFF
.	TRBV28	TRBJ1-4	CASTQQSNEKLFF
.	TRBV30	TRBJ1-3	CAWRRDSHSGNTIYF
.	TRBV5-1	TRBJ2-1	CASSLETGYYNEQFF
.	TRBV30	TRBJ1-2	CAGYIQGAGGYTF
.	TRBV2	TRBJ1-2	CASSVDRESGYTF
.	TRBV11-2	TRBJ2-5	CASSLGQGLSETQYF
.	TRBV14	TRBJ2-3	CASSQRGFVPRGTQYF